Below, 5 T cell receptor beta chains from the same sample are listed, as sequenced in a study of shared clonotypes between healthy human individuals. Produced via immunoSEQ multiplex PCR; TCRdb's table is partial and in-frame only. This sample has about 2 million clones, with about 95% found just once. CD45RO negativity and positive selection for CCR7 defined naive CD8 cells, a population that excluded terminally differentiated effector memory CD45RA+ cells. The sample was naive CD8+ T cells sorted from blood. These receptors all come from a man younger than 35 in good health.

This clone was counted once. The rearrangement joins TRBV27 to TRBJ2-3; either TRBD1 or TRBD2 may supply D (7 bases each). The V and J ends lost 1 base and 3 bases respectively, with 11 bases between them. The CDR3 has 15 residues. The germline CDR1 and CDR2 sequences are MNHEY and SMNVEV (reference sequence). CDR3 in DNA: TGTGCCAGCAGTTTATGGCAGGGGGGGACAGATACGCAGTATTTT. It specifies CASSLWQGGTDTQYF.

The rearrangement joins TRBV6-5 to TRBJ2-5, with D possibly TRBD1 on 6 matching bases. The V gene lost 4 bases and the J gene lost 7 bases, with 13 bases spanning the gap. Germline CDR1 is MNHEY and CDR2 is SVGAGI. The CDR3 loop spans 13 amino acids. The CDR3 DNA reads as TGTGCCAGCAGTTCTACAGGGAACCCGACCCAGTACTTC. This gives the protein CASSSTGNPTQYF.

Of note for this clone: Other DNA sequences in this sample translate to the same CDR3. The chain employs TRBV27 and TRBJ1-2, with 7 bases aligning to TRBD1. Germline trimming cut 5 bases from V and 3 bases from J; bases unmatched to any gene: 6. CDR3 length: 14 amino acids. CDR1 is MNHEY and CDR2 is SMNVEV in the germline V gene (reference sequence). This CDR3 reads CASSGQGDYYGYTF. The DNA of the CDR3 is TGTGCCAGCAGTGGCCAGGGGGACTACTATGGCTACACCTTC.

The chain recombines TRBV7-3 with TRBJ2-1, with 8 bases fitting TRBD1. The CDR3 contains 15 residues. Germline lookup yields CDR1 SGHTA and CDR2 FQGTGA. V lost 3 bases, J lost 6 bases, and 7 bases stayed unmatched. The CDR3 nucleotides read TGTGCCAGCAGCTTGGGTCAGGGGGCCCTCAATGAGCAGTTCTTC. Translated, it gives CASSLGQGALNEQFF.

V gene TRBV29-1 combines with J gene TRBJ1-3; 10 positions agree with TRBD1. With 4 bases clipped from V and 0 bases from J, the junction kept 3 bases outside the gene matches. Looked up from germline, CDR1 is SQVTM and CDR2 is ANQGSEA. This CDR3 is 15 amino acids long. The CDR3 protein is CSVGGQGFSGNTIYF. The CDR3 DNA follows: TGCAGCGTTGGGGGACAGGGGTTCTCTGGAAACACCATATATTTT.